These 23 T cell receptor beta chains originate from one sample sequenced in a study of CD8 T cells in Susac syndrome. Reverse transcription used roughly 0.45 to 1 ug RNA and random hexamers. TCRdb processed the immunoSEQ multiplex PCR reads anew with MiXCR; each CDR3 protein has one entry. The table records a few hundred thousand distinct CDR3 sequences, around 95% of them present only once. The material sequenced was CD4+ T cells from PBMCs. These receptor sequences come from a human donor with multiple sclerosis.

The chain couples TRBV5-4 to TRBJ2-1; 9 bases are a match to TRBD2. This CDR3 has 16 amino acids. The ends lost 4 bases at V and 0 bases at J; junction bases unmatched: 5. The germline CDR1 and CDR2 sequences are SGHNT and YYREEE (reference sequence). The CDR3 DNA is TGTGCCAGCAGCGTCGAACTAGCGGGCTCCTACAATGAGCAGTTCTTC. Translated, it gives CASSVELAGSYNEQFF.

The genes are TRBV29-1 and TRBJ1-1; the D is unclear. The germline gives CDR1 SQVTM, CDR2 ANQGSEA. This CDR3 spans 13 amino acids. Trimming shortened V by 4 bases and J by 0 bases, and 9 bases separated the two germline ends. This CDR3 is CSVGPRMNTEAFF. DNA of the CDR3: TGCAGCGTTGGACCCCGAATGAACACTGAAGCTTTCTTT.

This clonotype has more than one count but fewer than ten. V and J are TRBV7-3 and TRBJ2-7; no clear D. Germline CDR1 and CDR2: SGHTA and FQGTGA. This CDR3 comprises 12 residues. V lost 4 bases to trimming and J lost 2 bases, with 6 bases between them. DNA of the CDR3: TGTGCCAGCAGCTCCCGTACCTACGAGCAGTACGTC. Residues: CASSSRTYEQYV.

V and J are TRBV29-1 and TRBJ1-3; D is possibly TRBD1 (5 bases). The CDR3 contains 11 residues. V gave up 2 bases and J gave up 8 bases, with 7 bases separating them. Germline V gene sequence: CDR1 SQVTM, CDR2 ANQGSEA. CDR3 amino acids: CSVEWGDTIYF. For the CDR3, the DNA is TGCAGCGTTGAATGGGGGGACACCATATATTTT.

The CDR3 DNA is TGCAGTGCTATGACCAGGGGGCGCCTAAAAGAGCAGTTCTTC. As protein: CSAMTRGRLKEQFF. J is TRBJ2-1 and V is TRBV20-1, with 8 positions matching TRBD1. Germline V CDR1 and CDR2: DFQATT, SNEGSKA (reference sequence). V gave up 4 bases and J gave up 10 bases; unmatched junction bases: 12. The CDR3 runs to 14 residues.

This chain joins TRBV2 and TRBJ2-7; D ambiguous. The CDR3 is made up of 11 amino acids. The germline gives CDR1 SNHLY, CDR2 FYNNEI. Deletions cut 6 bases from V and 7 bases from J, with 10 bases between. The chain's CDR3 is CASSVKIEQYF. CDR3 sequence (DNA): TGTGCCAGCAGCGTTAAGATTGAGCAGTACTTC.

V usage is TRBV27 and J usage is TRBJ2-3; 12 bases fit TRBD2. CDR3 length equals 18 residues. CDR1 and CDR2 (germline): MNHEY, SMNVEV (reference sequence). V shed 7 bases and J 0 bases; nucleotides not matched to a gene: 11. CDR3 sequence reads: CASTPRLAGVSSTDTQYF. CDR3 in DNA: TGTGCCAGCACCCCGAGACTAGCGGGGGTTTCTAGCACAGATACGCAGTATTTT.

The rearrangement uses TRBV20-1 and TRBJ2-1; D unclear. The CDR3 is made up of 13 amino acids. The V gene lost 1 base and the J gene lost 5 bases, with 9 bases spanning the gap. Germline CDR1 reads DFQATT; CDR2 reads SNEGSKA (reference sequence). CDR3 protein: CSARARTHNEQFF. The CDR3 DNA sequence: TGCAGTGCTAGAGCGCGAACTCACAATGAGCAGTTCTTC.

The V gene is TRBV29-1, the J gene TRBJ1-2; D is undetermined. V was clipped by 5 bases and J by 7 bases, with 8 bases between them. The length of the CDR3 is 10 residues. CDR1 SQVTM and CDR2 ANQGSEA come from the germline V gene. The CDR3 is CSVNIRGYTF. CDR3 coding DNA: TGCAGCGTTAACATTCGTGGCTACACCTTC.

The chain couples TRBV23-1 to TRBJ1-2; D is perhaps TRBD1 (5 bases). TRBV23-1 is marked as an open reading frame, function uncertain. The CDR3 runs to 17 residues. V lost 2 bases and J 2 bases, leaving 18 bases between the germline ends. The CDR3: CASSQADRLLLNYGYTF. For the CDR3, the DNA is TGCGCCAGCAGTCAAGCCGACAGACTATTACTGAACTATGGCTACACCTTC.

V usage is TRBV27 and J usage is TRBJ2-1; D might be TRBD1 (6 bases). CDR3 length: 17 amino acids. CDR1 is MNHEY, CDR2 SMNVEV, per germline (reference sequence). V was pared by 3 bases and J by 3 bases, with 18 bases between. CDR3 sequence reads: CASSFLRTGKGYNEQFF. The CDR3 region has the DNA TGTGCCAGCAGTTTCCTCCGAACAGGGAAAGGCTACAATGAGCAGTTCTTC.

The count of this clonotype is one. CDR3 region: CAWNGPTHSDTQYF. The DNA for the CDR3 is TGTGCCTGGAACGGACCGACTCACTCAGATACGCAGTATTTT. The chain is built from TRBV30 and TRBJ2-3, with D uncertain. This CDR3 has 14 amino acids. Trimming pared 4 bases from V and 4 bases from J, leaving 15 bases between. Germline CDR1 is GTSNPN and CDR2 is SVGIG (reference sequence).

The chain employs TRBV2 and TRBJ2-1; the D is unclear. V was clipped by 0 bases and J by 8 bases, with 8 bases between them. CDR1 and CDR2 from the germline V gene are SNHLY and FYNNEI. The CDR3 runs to 13 residues. The CDR3 DNA reads TGTGCCAGCAGTGAAGCGAAAGGGCATGAGCAGTTCTTC. It specifies CASSEAKGHEQFF.

This rearrangement joins TRBV7-2 to TRBJ1-2, with D perhaps matching TRBD1 (5 bases). The CDR3 length is 14 residues. The V end lost 5 bases, the J end lost 2 bases, and 12 bases lay between the germline ends. Germline CDR1 reads SGHTA; CDR2 reads FQGNSA. CDR3 sequence reads: CASSTGTENYGYTF. CDR3 bases: TGTGCCAGCAGCACCGGGACGGAGAACTATGGCTACACCTTC.

The rearrangement uses TRBV20-1 and TRBJ2-3; D gene ambiguous. The length of the CDR3 is 12 residues. Trimming took 6 bases from V and 11 from J, leaving 18 bases between them. Germline CDR1 and CDR2: DFQATT and SNEGSKA (reference sequence). This chain's CDR3 is CSAPGPQLGQYF. The DNA for the CDR3 is TGCAGTGCCCCCGGGCCACAGCTGGGGCAGTATTTT.

This rearrangement joins TRBV5-1 to TRBJ2-7, with 7 bases aligning to TRBD1. Per the germline V gene, CDR1 is SGHRS and CDR2 is YFSETQ. Trimming cost V 5 bases and J 0 bases; bases outside gene matches: 8. The CDR3 spans 15 residues. The DNA for the CDR3 is TGCGCCAGCAGACCCGGGACAGCTACCTCCTACGAGCAGTACTTC. It translates to CASRPGTATSYEQYF. The whole variable domain, filled in from reference TRBV5-1 and TRBJ2-7, reads KAGVTQTPRYLIKTRGQQVTLSCSPISGHRSVSWYQQTPGQGLQFLFEYFSETQRNKGNFPGRFSGRQFSNSRSEMNVSTLELGDSALYLCASRPGTATSYEQYFGPGTRLTVT.

The chain couples TRBV30 to TRBJ1-1; D is unresolved. The germline gives CDR1 GTSNPN, CDR2 SVGIG (reference sequence). The CDR3 contains 16 residues. With 0 bases removed from V and 7 bases from J, the gap between germline ends came to 21 bases. CDR3 amino acids: CAWSVGLGSVVHEAFF. The CDR3 DNA follows: TGTGCCTGGAGTGTCGGCCTAGGGTCGGTTGTCCATGAAGCTTTCTTT.

Points on this clonotype: Since no conserved phenylalanine or tryptophan closes the CDR3, a read error is the likely cause. The rearrangement joins TRBV12-3 or TRBV12-4 to TRBJ1-1; the D is unclear. Trimming shortened V by 3 bases and J by 0 bases, and 17 bases separated the two germline ends. This CDR3 region has 17 residues. CDR3 loop: CASSFIGSRAMNTEAFL. CDR3 coding DNA: TGTGCCAGCAGTTTTATCGGGTCAAGGGCTATGAACACTGAAGCTTTCCTT.

The chain recombines TRBV18 with TRBJ2-3; D might be TRBD2 (5 bases). V lost 0 bases, J lost 5 bases, and 9 bases lay in between. Germline-derived CDR1 and CDR2 are KGHSH and LQKENI. CDR3 length: 14 amino acids. CDR3 in amino acids: CASSPPTRGDTQYF. CDR3 DNA sequence: TGTGCCAGCTCACCACCAACTCGGGGAGATACGCAGTATTTT. Filled out from reference TRBV18 and TRBJ2-3, the complete variable domain reads NAGVMQNPRHLVRRRGQEARLRCSPMKGHSHVYWYRQLPEEGLKFMVYLQKENIIDESGMPKERFSAEFPKEGPSILRIQQVVRGDSAAYFCASSPPTRGDTQYFGPGTRLTVL.

The J gene is TRBJ2-7, the V gene TRBV6-5, with D possibly matching TRBD2 (5 bases). This CDR3 contains 15 residues. V was pared by 0 bases and J by 3 bases, with 12 bases between. CDR1 is MNHEY, CDR2 SVGAGI, per germline. In DNA form, the CDR3 reads TGTGCCAGCAGTTACTCCGGGGTACGGGGCTACGAGCAGTACTTC. This codes for CASSYSGVRGYEQYF.

The gene calls are TRBV29-1 and TRBJ2-6, with D possibly TRBD1 on 6 matching bases. From germline, CDR1 is SQVTM and CDR2 ANQGSEA. Trimming stripped 3 bases from V and 0 bases from J, with 12 bases between. The CDR3 extends over 16 amino acids. CDR3 DNA sequence: TGCAGCGTTGACTCGGGACACCGCTCTGGGGCCAACGTCCTGACTTTC. It codes for CSVDSGHRSGANVLTF.

The chain uses TRBV27 and TRBJ2-2; D is undetermined. The length of the CDR3 is 12 residues. V was cut by 4 bases and J by 7 bases, with 7 bases left in between. Germline V gives CDR1 MNHEY, CDR2 SMNVEV (reference sequence). The CDR3, as DNA: TGTGCCAGCAGTTCCCCCGTCGGGGAGCTGTTTTTT. This gives the protein CASSSPVGELFF.

The rearrangement uses TRBV29-1 and TRBJ2-5; 8 positions match TRBD2. In germline, CDR1 is SQVTM, CDR2 ANQGSEA. Trimming removed 7 bases from V and 5 bases from J; junction bases left unmatched: 12. The CDR3 extends over 14 amino acids. The CDR3 region has the DNA TGCAGCGCCCAACTCGGGGGGGCGAGTGAGACCCAGTACTTC. It encodes CSAQLGGASETQYF.